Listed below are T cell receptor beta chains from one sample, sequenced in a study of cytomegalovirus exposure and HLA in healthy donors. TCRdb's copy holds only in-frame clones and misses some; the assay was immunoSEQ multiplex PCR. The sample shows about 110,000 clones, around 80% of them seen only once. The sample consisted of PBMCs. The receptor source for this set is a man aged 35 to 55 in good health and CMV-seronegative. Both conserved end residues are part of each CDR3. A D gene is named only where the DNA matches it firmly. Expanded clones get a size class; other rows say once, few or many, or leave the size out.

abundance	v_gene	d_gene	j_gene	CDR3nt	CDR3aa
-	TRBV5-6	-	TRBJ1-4	TGTGCCAGCAGCTTGCTACTTACCCCAGGGACTAATGAAAAACTGTTTTTT	CASSLLLTPGTNEKLFF
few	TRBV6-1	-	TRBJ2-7	TGTGCCACACGACTCCATTCCTACGAGCAGTACTTC	CATRLHSYEQYF
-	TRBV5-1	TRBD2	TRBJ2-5	TGCGCCAGCAGCTATGCGGGGGGGCAAGAGACCCAGTACTTC	CASSYAGGQETQYF
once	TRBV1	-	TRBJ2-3	TGCACCAGGACCCGGGGAGGGGAAGATACGCAGTATTTT	CTRTRGGEDTQYF
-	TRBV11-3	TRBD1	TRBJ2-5	TGTGCCAGCAGCCTCGGGACAGGGGGCGAGACCCAGTACTTC	CASSLGTGGETQYF
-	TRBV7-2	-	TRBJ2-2	TGTGCCAGCAGCTTCTTCGCCAGGGAGAACACCGGGGAGCTGTTTTTT	CASSFFARENTGELFF
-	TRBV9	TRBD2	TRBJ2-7	TGTGCCAGCAGCGTAGGGGCGGGGGGGTTTTACGAGCAGTACTTC	CASSVGAGGFYEQYF
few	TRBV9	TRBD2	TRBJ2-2	TGTGCCAGCAGCGTCCCTCCCACTAGCGGGGGAGACACCGGGGAGCTGTTTTTT	CASSVPPTSGGDTGELFF
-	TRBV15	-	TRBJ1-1	TGTGCCACCAGCAGAGACAGGGCGAGCACTGAAGCTTTCTTT	CATSRDRASTEAFF
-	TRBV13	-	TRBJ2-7	TGTGCCAGCAGCTTCAGGGGTACCTACGAGCAGTACTTC	CASSFRGTYEQYF
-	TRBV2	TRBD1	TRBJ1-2	TGTGCCAGCAGTGACGTCGACAGGGGGCCTGGCTACACCTTC	CASSDVDRGPGYTF
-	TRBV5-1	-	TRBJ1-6	TGCGCCAGCCGCGAGGGGGTAAATAATTCACCCCTCCACTTT	CASREGVNNSPLHF
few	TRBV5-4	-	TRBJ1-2	TGTGCCAGCAGCTTGGCCGGGGGGTATAACTATGGCTACACCTTC	CASSLAGGYNYGYTF
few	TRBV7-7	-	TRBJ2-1	TGTGCCAGCAGCTTTGGAGACCACAATGAGCAGTTCTTC	CASSFGDHNEQFF
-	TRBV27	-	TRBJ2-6	TGTGCCAGCACCACCACGATCGGGGGCTCTGGGGCCAACGTCCTGACTTTC	CASTTTIGGSGANVLTF
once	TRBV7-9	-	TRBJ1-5	TGTGCCAGCAGCTTAGCGTCAGGACACAATCAGCCCCAGCATTTT	CASSLASGHNQPQHF
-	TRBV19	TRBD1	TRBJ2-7	TGTGCCAGTAGTGTGACAGGGCTGTACGAGCAGTACTTC	CASSVTGLYEQYF
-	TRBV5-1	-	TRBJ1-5	TGCGCCAGCAGCTTGGGGGGGCTGGAGAATCAGCCCCAGCATTTT	CASSLGGLENQPQHF
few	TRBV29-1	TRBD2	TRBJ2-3	TGCAGCGTTACTGGACTAGCGGGGGGCACAGATACGCAGTATTTT	CSVTGLAGGTDTQYF
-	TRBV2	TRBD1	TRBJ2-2	TGTGCCAGCAGTGACCGTGGACAGGGGAAGGCGTTGGACACCGGGGAGCTGTTTTTT	CASSDRGQGKALDTGELFF
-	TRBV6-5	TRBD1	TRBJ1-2	TGTGCCAGCAGTCCAAGGACAGGAGGCTATGGCTACACCTTC	CASSPRTGGYGYTF
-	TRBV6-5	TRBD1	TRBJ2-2	TGTGCCAGCAGGCCGGACAGGGACACCGGGGAGCTGTTTTTT	CASRPDRDTGELFF
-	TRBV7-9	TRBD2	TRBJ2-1	TGTGCCAGCAGCTTAACCCAGACTAGCGGGGGGGCTTATGAGCAGTTCTTC	CASSLTQTSGGAYEQFF
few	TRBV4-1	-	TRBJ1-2	TGCGCCAGCAGCCAAGATTACAGGACCCCCTATGGCTACACCTTC	CASSQDYRTPYGYTF